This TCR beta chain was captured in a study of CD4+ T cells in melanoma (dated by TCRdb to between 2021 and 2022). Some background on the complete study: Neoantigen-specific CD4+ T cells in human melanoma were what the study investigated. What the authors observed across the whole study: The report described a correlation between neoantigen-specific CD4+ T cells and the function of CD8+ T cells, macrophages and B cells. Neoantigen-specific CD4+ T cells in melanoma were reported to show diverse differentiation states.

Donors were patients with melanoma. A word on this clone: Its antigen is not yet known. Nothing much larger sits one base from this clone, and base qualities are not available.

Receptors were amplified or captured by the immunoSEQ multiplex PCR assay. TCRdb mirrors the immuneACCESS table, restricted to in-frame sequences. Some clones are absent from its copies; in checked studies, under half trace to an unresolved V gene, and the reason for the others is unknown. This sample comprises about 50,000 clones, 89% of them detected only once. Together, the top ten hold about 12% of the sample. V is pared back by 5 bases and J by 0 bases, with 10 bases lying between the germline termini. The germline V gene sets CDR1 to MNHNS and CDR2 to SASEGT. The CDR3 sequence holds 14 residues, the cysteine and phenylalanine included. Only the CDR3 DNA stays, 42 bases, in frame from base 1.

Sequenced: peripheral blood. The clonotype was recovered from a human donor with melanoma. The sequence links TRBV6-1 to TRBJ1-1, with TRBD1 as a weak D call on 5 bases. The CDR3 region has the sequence CASSKNRMNTEAFF. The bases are TGTGCCAGCAGTAAAAACAGGATGAACACTGAAGCTTTCTTT.